The rows below give T cell receptor beta chains drawn from one sample of a study of cytomegalovirus exposure and HLA in healthy donors. TCRdb keeps only in-frame clones here, not all; method: immunoSEQ multiplex PCR. This repertoire shows about 120,000 clones, over 60% found once; its top ten account for roughly 1.3%. The sequenced sample was PBMCs. These TCRs come from a woman in her 30s in good health and CMV-seronegative. The CDR3 runs from the conserved cysteine through the conserved F or W. Clone size appears in some rows only: once, few, many, or a class for an expanded clone.

size	V	J	CDR3
-	TRBV25-1	TRBJ1-2	CASSGWTGDIGYTF
-	TRBV30	TRBJ2-7	CAWQQRDIRTEQYF
once	TRBV12-2	TRBJ1-5	CASRPNRESSNQPQHF
-	TRBV4-3	TRBJ2-7	CASSPGAGGRGEQYF
-	TRBV5-1	TRBJ1-1	CASSLSGGGTEAFF
-	TRBV7-2	TRBJ2-3	CASSLAAHRGTDTQYF
-	TRBV7-9	TRBJ2-7	CASSLKGQGAGEQYF
few	TRBV19	TRBJ1-5	CASSIRGRNQPQHF
-	TRBV29-1	-	CSVGERGTGEYEQYF
-	TRBV7-2	TRBJ2-7	CASSLARGPLAEQYF
-	TRBV4-3	TRBJ2-3	CASSQTQGSDTQYF
-	TRBV29-1	TRBJ2-1	CSAILAGVSNEQFF
-	TRBV10-3	TRBJ2-1	CAIRPGTSGRRVQFF
once	TRBV5-4	TRBJ2-1	CASSRPGQGRQGEQFF
-	TRBV10-1	TRBJ1-2	CASSVDRGDGYTF
-	TRBV5-1	TRBJ1-1	CATRLGENTEAFF